The rows below give T cell receptor beta chains drawn from one sample of a study of early T cells in non-severe SARS-CoV-2 infection. Using its own MiXCR run on the 5' RACE reads, TCRdb lists one record per CDR3 protein. This table has around 76,000 distinct CDR3 sequences, approximately 10% appearing once. Sequencing was carried out using whole blood. These receptor sequences come from an adult who was a healthcare worker with PCR-confirmed SARS-CoV-2 infection or an uninfected control (not recorded which). Both conserved end residues are part of each CDR3. A D gene is named only where the DNA matches it firmly. Clone size is not always given. Where it is, it says once, few, many or a class for expanded clones.

J gene | V gene | clone size | CDR3 length | D gene | CDR3 protein | CDR3 DNA
TRBJ2-5 | TRBV6-6 | many | 16 | TRBD2 | CASSYSSLATSETQYF | TGTGCCAGCAGTTACTCGTCACTAGCGACGTCGGAGACCCAGTACTTC
TRBJ1-1 | TRBV2 | few | 13 | . | CATWAGRDTEAFF | TGTGCCACCTGGGCGGGGAGGGACACTGAAGCTTTCTTT
TRBJ1-1 | TRBV5-1 | many | 13 | . | CASSLGPNTEAFF | TGCGCCAGCAGCTTGGGACCAAACACTGAAGCTTTCTTT
TRBJ1-2 | TRBV6-2/TRBV6-3 | few | 13 | TRBD1 | CASRDRSVYGYTF | TGTGCCAGCCGGGACAGATCTGTCTATGGCTACACCTTC
TRBJ2-3 | TRBV10-3 | few | 16 | . | CAISDPQRGSTDTQYF | TGTGCCATCAGTGACCCCCAAAGGGGTAGCACAGATACGCAGTATTTT
TRBJ2-7 | TRBV7-2 | . | 14 | . | CASSQGTTPTEQYF | TGTGCCAGCAGTCAAGGGACCACCCCTACCGAGCAGTACTTC
TRBJ2-7 | TRBV6-1 | . | 15 | . | CASSESLQPSYEQYF | TGTGCCAGCAGTGAATCCCTACAGCCATCCTACGAGCAGTACTTC
TRBJ2-7 | TRBV7-9 | many | 14 | . | CASSPLSGLDEQYF | TGTGCCAGCAGCCCCTTGTCCGGACTTGACGAGCAGTACTTC
TRBJ1-4 | TRBV3-1 | many | 14 | TRBD1 | CASSPGTGGEKLFF | TGTGCCAGCAGCCCGGGGACAGGGGGCGAAAAACTGTTTTTT
TRBJ2-3 | TRBV6-6 | few | 14 | TRBD2 | CASSYRTREDTQYF | TGTGCCAGCAGTTACCGGACTAGGGAAGATACGCAGTATTTT
TRBJ2-7 | TRBV14 | . | 15 | . | CASSQGGSIPYEQYF | TGTGCCAGCAGCCAGGGGGGCTCCATTCCCTACGAGCAGTACTTC
TRBJ1-1 | TRBV4-3 | many | 15 | . | CASSQDPGLPTEAFF | TGCGCCAGCAGCCAAGACCCGGGACTCCCCACTGAAGCTTTCTTT
TRBJ2-7 | TRBV5-1 | few | 13 | TRBD2 | CASSPEGLREQYF | TGCGCCAGCAGCCCCGAGGGACTACGAGAGCAGTACTTC
TRBJ1-3 | TRBV4-2 | . | 14 | TRBD1 | CASSQDPRGQVIYF | TGTGCCAGCAGCCAGGACCCCCGGGGACAGGTCATATATTTT
TRBJ2-5 | TRBV2 | . | 14 | TRBD2 | CASSSAPSGVRQYF | TGTGCCAGCAGCTCAGCCCCTAGCGGGGTTCGGCAGTACTTC
TRBJ1-2 | TRBV9 | few | 13 | . | CASSTAGPYGYTF | TGTGCCAGCAGCACAGCGGGACCTTATGGCTACACCTTC
TRBJ2-5 | TRBV30 | few | 16 | TRBD2 | CAWRGERGGLQETQYF | TGTGCCTGGAGGGGAGAGCGGGGGGGCCTCCAAGAGACCCAGTACTTC
TRBJ2-3 | TRBV19 | many | 13 | . | CASSIDGTDTQYF | TGTGCCAGTAGTATAGACGGCACAGATACGCAGTATTTT
TRBJ2-1 | TRBV20-1 | . | 14 | . | CSACLAGLNNEQFF | TGCAGTGCTTGTCTGGCGGGGTTAAACAATGAGCAGTTCTTC
TRBJ2-7 | TRBV4-2 | few | 15 | . | CASSPQGRISNEQYF | TGTGCCAGCAGCCCGCAGGGAAGAATCTCGAACGAGCAGTACTTC
TRBJ2-3 | TRBV7-9 | many | 16 | . | CASSLQGPPPTDTQYF | TGTGCCAGCAGCTTACAGGGTCCTCCTCCCACAGATACGCAGTATTTT
TRBJ2-7 | TRBV29-1 | few | 12 | . | CSVEGRAYEQYF | TGCAGCGTTGAAGGCAGAGCCTACGAGCAGTACTTC
TRBJ2-7 | TRBV5-6 | . | 14 | . | CASSHRDPPYEQYF | TGTGCCAGCAGCCACAGGGACCCTCCTTACGAGCAGTACTTC
TRBJ2-3 | TRBV10-3 | few | 17 | TRBD2 | CAISVSGARTSTDTQYF | TGTGCCATCAGTGTTAGCGGGGCACGGACTAGCACAGATACGCAGTATTTT
TRBJ2-3 | TRBV4-3 | many | 16 | . | CASSQDGESSTDTQYF | TGCGCCAGCAGCCAAGATGGGGAGAGTAGCACAGATACGCAGTATTTT
TRBJ1-2 | TRBV6-1 | many | 13 | . | CASSPSRANGYTF | TGTGCCAGCAGTCCCTCGAGGGCGAATGGCTACACCTTC
TRBJ1-2 | TRBV19 | . | 12 | . | CASSISGDGYTF | TGTGCCAGTAGTATCTCAGGGGACGGCTACACCTTC
TRBJ1-1 | TRBV4-3 | few | 16 | . | CASSQGPGGQGTEAFF | TGCGCCAGCAGCCAAGGGCCGGGGGGGCAGGGAACTGAAGCTTTCTTT
TRBJ2-7 | TRBV7-2 | . | 12 | . | CASSQNSYEQYF | TGTGCCAGCAGTCAAAACTCCTACGAGCAGTACTTC
TRBJ2-7 | TRBV11-2 | . | 15 | TRBD2 | CASRSPGLAGEEQYF | TGTGCCAGCAGATCGCCGGGACTAGCGGGGGAGGAGCAGTACTTC
TRBJ2-5 | TRBV7-9 | many | 13 | . | CASSLVLRETQYF | TGTGCCAGCAGCTTAGTTCTGAGGGAGACCCAGTACTTC
TRBJ2-7 | TRBV6-5 | few | 14 | . | CASSQLARAYEQYF | TGTGCCAGCAGTCAACTAGCTCGGGCCTACGAGCAGTACTTC
TRBJ1-5 | TRBV6-1 | many | 13 | . | CASSEGGNQPQHF | TGTGCCAGCAGTGAAGGGGGGAATCAGCCCCAGCATTTT
TRBJ1-1 | TRBV7-9 | few | 15 | TRBD1 | CASSPPGQGSTEAFF | TGTGCCAGCAGCCCCCCAGGACAGGGGAGTACTGAAGCTTTCTTT
TRBJ1-1 | TRBV29-1 | few | 15 | . | CSVEDPVDPNTEAFF | TGCAGCGTTGAAGATCCGGTAGATCCCAACACGGAAGCTTTCTTT
TRBJ2-2 | TRBV7-6 | . | 16 | TRBD1 | CASSSDRERDTGELFF | TGTGCCAGCAGCTCGGACAGGGAGAGAGACACCGGGGAGCTGTTTTTT